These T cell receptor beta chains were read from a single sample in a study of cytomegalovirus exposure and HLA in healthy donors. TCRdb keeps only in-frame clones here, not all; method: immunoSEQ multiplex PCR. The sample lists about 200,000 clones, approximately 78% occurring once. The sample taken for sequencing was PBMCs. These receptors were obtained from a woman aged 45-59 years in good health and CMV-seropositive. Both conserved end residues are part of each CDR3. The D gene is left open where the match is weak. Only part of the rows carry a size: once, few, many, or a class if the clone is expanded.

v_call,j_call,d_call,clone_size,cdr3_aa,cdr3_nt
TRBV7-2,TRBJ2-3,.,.,CASSTRVLASTDTQYF,TGTGCCAGCAGCACAAGAGTACTAGCTAGCACAGATACGCAGTATTTT
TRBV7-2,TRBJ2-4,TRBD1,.,CASSRDRQNIQYF,TGTGCCAGCAGTAGGGACAGACAAAACATTCAGTACTTC
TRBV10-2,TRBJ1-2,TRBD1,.,CASSETGQGYGYTF,TGCGCCAGCAGTGAGACCGGACAGGGCTATGGCTACACCTTC
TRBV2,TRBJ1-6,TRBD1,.,CASSRGQGSSPLHF,TGTGCCAGCAGCCGTGGACAGGGTTCTTCACCCCTCCACTTT
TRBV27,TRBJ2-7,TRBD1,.,CASSLTRTGGLGEQYF,TGTGCCAGCAGTCTCACCCGGACAGGGGGCTTAGGAGAGCAGTACTTC
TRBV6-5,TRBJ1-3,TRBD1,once,CASGRGEKGNTIYF,TGTGCCAGCGGCAGGGGGGAAAAAGGAAACACCATATATTTT
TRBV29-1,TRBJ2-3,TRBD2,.,CSATMWAGGQGDTQYF,TGCAGCGCTACTATGTGGGCGGGGGGCCAAGGAGATACGCAGTATTTT
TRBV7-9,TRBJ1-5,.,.,CASSLVFETGKQPQHF,TGTGCCAGCAGCTTAGTTTTTGAGACAGGAAAACAGCCCCAGCATTTT
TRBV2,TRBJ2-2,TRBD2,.,CASRSGSGTGELFF,TGTGCCAGCAGAAGCGGGAGCGGCACCGGGGAGCTGTTTTTT
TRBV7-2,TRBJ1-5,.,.,CASSQVHTLNQPQHF,TGTGCCAGCAGCCAAGTTCACACCTTGAATCAGCCCCAGCATTTT
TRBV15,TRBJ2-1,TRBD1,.,CATSRGTGAYNEQFF,TGTGCCACCAGCAGAGGGACAGGAGCATACAATGAGCAGTTCTTC
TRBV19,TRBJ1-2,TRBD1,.,CATKRRDSGIAPNYGYTF,TGTGCCACTAAACGCCGGGACAGCGGTATAGCCCCTAACTATGGCTACACCTTC
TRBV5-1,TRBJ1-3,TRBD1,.,CASSLGWTGVGNTIYF,TGCGCCAGCAGCTTGGGCTGGACAGGGGTCGGAAACACCATATATTTT
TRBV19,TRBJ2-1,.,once,CASSIVQGSSYNEQFF,TGTGCCAGTAGTATAGTCCAGGGGAGCTCCTACAATGAGCAGTTCTTC
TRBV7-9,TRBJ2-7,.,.,CASTRTGGSYEQYF,TGTGCCAGCACCCGAACCGGGGGCTCCTACGAGCAGTACTTC
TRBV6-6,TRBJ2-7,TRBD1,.,CASSHRTGKDEQYF,TGTGCCAGCAGTCACCGGACAGGGAAAGACGAGCAGTACTTC
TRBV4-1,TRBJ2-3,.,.,CASSQAGIGADTQYF,TGCGCCAGCAGCCAAGCGGGAATTGGAGCAGATACGCAGTATTTT
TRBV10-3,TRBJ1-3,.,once,CAISESVVPGNTIYF,TGTGCCATCAGTGAGTCGGTAGTACCTGGAAACACCATATATTTT
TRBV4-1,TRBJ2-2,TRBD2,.,CASSQDPRSGRANTGELFF,TGCGCCAGCAGCCAAGATCCCCGTAGCGGGAGGGCTAACACCGGGGAGCTGTTTTTT
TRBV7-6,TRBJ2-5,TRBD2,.,CASSSRKAGVEETQYF,TGTGCCAGCAGCTCCCGGAAAGCGGGAGTAGAAGAGACCCAGTACTTC
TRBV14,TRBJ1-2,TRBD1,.,CASSRVRGGTYGYTF,TGTGCCAGCAGCCGCGTCCGAGGGGGCACCTATGGCTACACCTTC
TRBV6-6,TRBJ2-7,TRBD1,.,CASSGYSGGSYEQYF,TGTGCCAGCAGCGGTTACTCAGGGGGTTCCTACGAGCAGTACTTC
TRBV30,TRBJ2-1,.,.,CAWSVKGNEQFF,TGTGCCTGGAGTGTAAAGGGGAATGAGCAGTTCTTC
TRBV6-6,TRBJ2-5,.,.,CASRLAAQETQYF,TGTGCCAGCCGTTTAGCGGCACAAGAGACCCAGTACTTC
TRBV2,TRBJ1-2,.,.,CASKPGMYGYTF,TGTGCCAGCAAACCAGGGATGTATGGCTACACCTTC
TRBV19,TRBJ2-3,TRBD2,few,CASSKRGAPALSTDTQYF,TGTGCCAGTAGTAAGCGGGGGGCTCCTGCGCTTAGCACAGATACGCAGTATTTT
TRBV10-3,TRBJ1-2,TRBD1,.,CAISESTGVGYTF,TGTGCCATCAGTGAGTCGACAGGGGTTGGCTACACCTTC
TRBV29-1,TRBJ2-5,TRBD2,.,CSAGLVGSQETQYF,TGCAGCGCGGGACTAGTCGGTTCCCAAGAGACCCAGTACTTC
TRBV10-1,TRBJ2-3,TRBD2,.,CASSEEIAGFSTDTQYF,TGCGCCAGCAGTGAGGAAATAGCGGGATTTAGCACAGATACGCAGTATTTT